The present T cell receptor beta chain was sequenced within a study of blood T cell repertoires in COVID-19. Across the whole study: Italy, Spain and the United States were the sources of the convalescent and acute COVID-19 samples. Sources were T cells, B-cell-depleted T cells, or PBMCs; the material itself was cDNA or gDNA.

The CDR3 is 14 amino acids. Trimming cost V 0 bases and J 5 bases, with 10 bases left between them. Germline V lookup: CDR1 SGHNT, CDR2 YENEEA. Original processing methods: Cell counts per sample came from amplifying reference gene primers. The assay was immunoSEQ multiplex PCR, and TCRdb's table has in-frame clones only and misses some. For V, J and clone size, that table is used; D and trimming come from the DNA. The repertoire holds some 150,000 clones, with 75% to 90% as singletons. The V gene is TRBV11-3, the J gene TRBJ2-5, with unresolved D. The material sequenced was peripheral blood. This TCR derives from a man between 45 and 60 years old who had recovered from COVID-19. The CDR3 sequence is CASSLDQRRETQYF. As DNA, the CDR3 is TGTGCCAGCAGCTTAGACCAGCGTAGGGAGACCCAGTACTTC.